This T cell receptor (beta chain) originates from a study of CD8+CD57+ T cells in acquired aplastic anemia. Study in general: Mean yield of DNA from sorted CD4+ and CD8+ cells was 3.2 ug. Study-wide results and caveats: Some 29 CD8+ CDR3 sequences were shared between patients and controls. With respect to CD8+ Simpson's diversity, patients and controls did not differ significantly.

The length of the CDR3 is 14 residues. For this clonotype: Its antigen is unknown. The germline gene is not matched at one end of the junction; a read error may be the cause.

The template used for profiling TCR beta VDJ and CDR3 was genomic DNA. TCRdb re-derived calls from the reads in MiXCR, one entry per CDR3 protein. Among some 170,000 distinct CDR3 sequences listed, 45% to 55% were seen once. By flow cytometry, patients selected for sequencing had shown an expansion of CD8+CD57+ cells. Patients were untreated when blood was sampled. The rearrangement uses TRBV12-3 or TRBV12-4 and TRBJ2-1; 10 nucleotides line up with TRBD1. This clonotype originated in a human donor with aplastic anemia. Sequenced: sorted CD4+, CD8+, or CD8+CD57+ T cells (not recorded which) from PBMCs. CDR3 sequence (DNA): TGTGCCAGCGGTTTAGCGGGACAGGGGAATGAGCAGTTCTTC. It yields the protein CASGLAGQGNEQFF.